The rows below give T cell receptor beta chains drawn from one sample of a study of CD4 and CD8 cells across lung adenocarcinoma regions. MiXCR, run by TCRdb on the PCR reads, gives a single entry per CDR3 protein. The top ten clones hold roughly 50% of a sample with about 25,000 distinct CDR3 sequences, roughly half of them seen once. Sequencing was performed on CD8+ T cells from the center of a lung tumor. These receptors were collected from a male donor with lung adenocarcinoma. The CD4 and CD8 labels of this study may be unreliable. Each CDR3 is given with its conserved first and last residue. The D gene is left open where the match is weak. Size values are once, few and many counts, or a class for expanded clones, and some rows have none.

abundance	j_gene	d_gene	v_gene	CDR3nt	CDR3aa
-	TRBJ2-3	-	TRBV27	TGTGCCAGCAGTTTAAGGGTTCCCCCCCCACGCAGGTCCCGGGATACGCAGTATTTT	CASSLRVPPPRRSRDTQYF
many	TRBJ1-2	-	TRBV12-3/TRBV12-4	TGTGCCAGCAGTTTAGGGCCAGGGGAAAGGTATGGCTACACCTTC	CASSLGPGERYGYTF
once	TRBJ2-5	-	TRBV12-3/TRBV12-4	TGTGCCAGCAGTCGAAGTCCTTCCGAGACCCAGTACTTC	CASSRSPSETQYF
many	TRBJ2-1	-	TRBV6-1	TGTGCCAGCAGGACAAATAATGAGCAGTTCTTC	CASRTNNEQFF
many	TRBJ2-3	-	TRBV6-1	TGTGCCAGCAGGGGGGGAATTGGAGTAACTAGCACAGATACGCAGTATTTT	CASRGGIGVTSTDTQYF
many	TRBJ2-1	-	TRBV6-5	TGTGCCAGCAGTTACTCCGCGGCAGGGGCCTACAATGAGCAGTTCTTC	CASSYSAAGAYNEQFF
-	TRBJ2-1	-	TRBV6-1	TGTGCCAGCTGGAGGTCTGGGTCCAACGAGCAGTCTTTC	CASWRSGSNEQSF
once	TRBJ2-3	-	TRBV10-2	TGCGGCGGCAGTGGGAGGGGGCGCACAGATATTCAGTATTTC	CGGSGRGRTDIQYF
once	TRBJ2-3	-	TRBV6-1	TGTGCCAGCAGTGATGGGTCTGGCCTAGGGGCTCTAAACACCGGGGAGCAGTTTTTT	CASSDGSGLGALNTGEQFF
few	TRBJ2-1	TRBD2	TRBV12-3/TRBV12-4	TGTGCCAGCAGTTTGGGGACTAGCGACCACAATGAGCAGTTCTTC	CASSLGTSDHNEQFF
-	TRBJ2-3	TRBD2	TRBV27	TGTGCCAGCAGTTCCCGGGCGGGAGTAGATACGCAGTATTTT	CASSSRAGVDTQYF
many	TRBJ2-3	-	TRBV9	TGTGCCAGCAGCCTTAGCGTGAGTGGGACAGATACGCAGTATTTT	CASSLSVSGTDTQYF
-	TRBJ2-7	-	TRBV14	TGTGCCAGCAGCCGATCCGGGACGCTTACCTACGAGCAGTACTTC	CASSRSGTLTYEQYF
-	TRBJ2-1	TRBD1	TRBV24-1	TGTGCCACCAGTGACGGCCGGGACAGATTCTACAATGAGCAGTTCTTC	CATSDGRDRFYNEQFF
many	TRBJ2-5	TRBD2	TRBV27	TGTGCCAGCAGTCCTAGCGGGAGGAGGGAGCAGTACTTC	CASSPSGRREQYF
-	TRBJ2-7	TRBD2	TRBV6-1	TGTGCCAGCAGCGATACTAGCGGGAGGGCAAAGGACTACGAGCAGTACTTC	CASSDTSGRAKDYEQYF
few	TRBJ2-5	-	TRBV7-9	TGTGCCAGCAGCGCAACAGAGACCCAGTACTTC	CASSATETQYF
-	TRBJ2-3	-	TRBV7-9	TGTGCCAGCAGCCCGTACGAGAACACAGATACGCAGTATTTT	CASSPYENTDTQYF
-	TRBJ1-4	-	TRBV27	TGTGCCAGCAGGAGGAGGGGAGGTGCTAATGAAAAACTGTTTTTT	CASRRRGGANEKLFF
-	TRBJ2-3	-	TRBV12-5	TGTGCTAGTGTGGATAAGGGGATCGGGCCAGATACGCAGTATTTT	CASVDKGIGPDTQYF
-	TRBJ2-6	-	TRBV5-1	TGCGCCAGCAGCAAAGGACCCACCTCTGGGGCCAACGTCCTGACTTTC	CASSKGPTSGANVLTF
-	TRBJ2-2	-	TRBV12-3/TRBV12-4	TGTGCCAGCAGTCTTACTAACCCCGGGGAGCTGTTTTTT	CASSLTNPGELFF
-	TRBJ2-2	TRBD2	TRBV4-2	TGTGCCAGCAGCCGGACTAGCGGGAGGGGGGAGCTGTTTTTT	CASSRTSGRGELFF
many	TRBJ2-7	-	TRBV25-1	TGTGCCAGCAGTGAAAGCCGCTTTAAGCAGTACTTC	CASSESRFKQYF
many	TRBJ2-2	-	TRBV6-5	TGTGCCAGCAGTTACGGGGGCTATCCGAACACCGGGGAGCTGTTTTTT	CASSYGGYPNTGELFF
-	TRBJ2-4	-	TRBV27	TGTGCCAGCAGAGTCACGGGGCTGCGAGCCAAAAACATTCAGTATTTC	CASRVTGLRAKNIQYF
-	TRBJ2-5	-	TRBV27	TGTGCCAGACCGGGCCGCGGGCGCCGTGACCAAAACACCCAGTACTTC	CARPGRGRRDQNTQYF
medium-sized	TRBJ2-5	TRBD2	TRBV6-5	TGTGCCAGCAGATCCCGACTAGCGGGAGACCAAGAGACCCAGTACTTC	CASRSRLAGDQETQYF
once	TRBJ2-5	TRBD2	TRBV11-3	TGTGCCAGCAGCTTGGGAGGGGACGACCAAGAGACCCAGTACTTC	CASSLGGDDQETQYF
-	TRBJ2-4	TRBD2	TRBV6-1	TGTGCCAGCTCCAAAGTCGGACTAGCGGCAAACACGCAGTATTTC	CASSKVGLAANTQYF
-	TRBJ1-5	-	TRBV11-2	TGTGCCAGCAGCTTAGAGCCCCCCGGGCCCCAGCATTTT	CASSLEPPGPQHF
-	TRBJ2-1	-	TRBV11-2	TGTGCCAGCAGCTTCGGCCGAGAACATAATGAGCAGTTCTTC	CASSFGREHNEQFF
many	TRBJ2-5	-	TRBV4-1	TGCGCCAGCAGCCAATGGCAAAGGGAGACCCAGTACTTC	CASSQWQRETQYF
many	TRBJ2-4	TRBD1	TRBV4-1	TGCGCCAGCAGCCAAGATCCTGGACAGGGACCTGCCAAAAACATTCAGTACTTC	CASSQDPGQGPAKNIQYF
many	TRBJ2-1	-	TRBV27	TGTGCCAGCAGTTTTCGGCAGACCTCCTACAATGAGCAGTTCTTC	CASSFRQTSYNEQFF
few	TRBJ2-7	TRBD1	TRBV27	TGTGCCAGCAGTTGGGACAGGGGTTCCGAGCAGTACTTC	CASSWDRGSEQYF
-	TRBJ2-3	-	TRBV7-2	TGTGCTCGCAGCTTCGCCACGGGGCGGGGAGCCAAAGATACGCAGTATTTT	CARSFATGRGAKDTQYF
medium-sized	TRBJ2-3	-	TRBV10-1	TGCGCCAGCGGCCCCGGGACAAAGACAGATACGCAGTATTTT	CASGPGTKTDTQYF
-	TRBJ2-4	-	TRBV11-2	TGTGCCAGCAGCTTAGAAGCGGCTCCCCCGCAGTACTTC	CASSLEAAPPQYF
-	TRBJ2-4	-	TRBV6-4	TGTGCCGGCAGGGGGAGGGGGGCCACAGATACGCAGTACTTC	CAGRGRGATDTQYF
-	TRBJ2-1	-	TRBV6-1	-	CASSESRLASEKLFFGSGTQYF
many	TRBJ1-2	TRBD1	TRBV6-5	TGTGCCAGCAGTTACGACAGGGTCGGTAGCTACACCTTC	CASSYDRVGSYTF
few	TRBJ1-1	TRBD1	TRBV28	TGTGCCAGCAGTGGCCCGGGACAGTCTTACACTGAAGCTTTCTTT	CASSGPGQSYTEAFF
few	TRBJ2-1	-	TRBV25-1	TGTGCCAGCAGTAAGGGGGGGTACAATGAGCAGTTCTTC	CASSKGGYNEQFF
medium-sized	TRBJ2-1	TRBD2	TRBV6-1	TGTGCCAGCAGCCGAGGACTAGCGGGAGGGCGGGGTGAGCAGTTCTTC	CASSRGLAGGRGEQFF
many	TRBJ1-2	-	TRBV7-2	TGTGCCAGCAGCCTTACAGCGATCTATGGCTACACCTTC	CASSLTAIYGYTF
-	TRBJ2-7	-	TRBV11-3	TGTGCCAGCAGCCTGGAAGGAGTAGGGGCCCTCGAGCAGTACTTC	CASSLEGVGALEQYF
-	TRBJ1-2	-	TRBV6-1	TGTGCCAGCAGTGGACCTGGGGACGGCTACTATGGCTACACCTTC	CASSGPGDGYYGYTF
-	TRBJ2-1	-	TRBV23-1	TGCGCCAGCAGTCAATCCCCCCGGACACAGGGCAGCTCCTACAATGAGCAGTTCTTC	CASSQSPRTQGSSYNEQFF
-	TRBJ1-3	-	TRBV14	TGTGCCAGCAGCTATGGGCTCTTGAACACCATATATTTT	CASSYGLLNTIYF
many	TRBJ2-3	TRBD2	TRBV10-3	TGTGCCATCAGTGATAGGTCGAAAACTAGCGGGAGGTCTTACACAGATACGCAGTATTTT	CAISDRSKTSGRSYTDTQYF
-	TRBJ1-3	-	TRBV7-2	TGTGCCAGCGGTTCGGGGGGCAGTAGCTCTGGAAACACCATATATTTT	CASGSGGSSSGNTIYF
few	TRBJ1-6	-	TRBV20-1	TGCAGTGCTAGAGCCATAGGGGGCTCCTATAATTCACCCCTCCACTTT	CSARAIGGSYNSPLHF
many	TRBJ2-7	-	TRBV5-3	TGTGCCAGAAGCTTGCCTAGCAGGATCTACGAGCAGTACTTC	CARSLPSRIYEQYF
few	TRBJ2-5	-	TRBV3-1	TGTGCCAGCAGCCAGTCCGTCCAAGAGACCCAGTACTTC	CASSQSVQETQYF
-	TRBJ2-4	-	TRBV10-3	TGTGCCTCCAGGGGTGTATCGGGGCCGTGGGCCAAAAACATTCAGTACTTC	CASRGVSGPWAKNIQYF
many	TRBJ2-5	TRBD2	TRBV11-2	TGTGCCAGCAGCTTCGCCCAGCGGGGCCGTCAAGAGACCCAGTACTTC	CASSFAQRGRQETQYF
-	TRBJ2-7	-	TRBV11-1	TGTGCCAGCAGTTCCCGACAGGTTTCCTACGAGCAGTACTTC	CASSSRQVSYEQYF
-	TRBJ2-7	TRBD1	TRBV25-1	TGTGCCAGCAGACAGGGGTACGAGCAGTACTTC	CASRQGYEQYF